This TCR beta chain was found in a study of cytomegalovirus exposure and HLA in healthy donors. On the study more broadly: About 82 million unique TCRs from HLA-typed donors were held in an early release of data.

Study-wide results and caveats: Reportedly, TCR beta sequences accurately predicted HLA-A and HLA-B alleles in most subjects.

On this clone: The antigen is unknown. A much larger clone lies one base from this, so it may be a read error.

Vbeta (60) and Jbeta (13) primers were used in the PCR. The assay was immunoSEQ multiplex PCR, and TCRdb's table has in-frame clones only and misses some. The sample includes 110,000 to 150,000 clones, under 90% of them seen just once. This CDR3 has 13 amino acids. The receptor comes from a boy younger than 10 in good health and CMV-seronegative. The chain is built from TRBV21-1 and TRBJ2-5; the table's D call TRBD1 went unverified against the DNA. TRBV21-1 is annotated as a pseudogene. Sequencing used PBMCs. The CDR3 loop reads CASSTDREETQYF. The DNA for the CDR3 is TGTGCCAGCAGCACGGACAGGGAAGAGACCCAGTACTTC.